This T cell receptor (beta chain) was identified during a study of blood T cell repertoires in COVID-19. Overall study: Specimens from acute and convalescent COVID-19 originated in the United States, Italy and Spain. Sample material is recorded as cDNA or gDNA derived from T cells, B-cell-depleted T cells, or PBMCs.

Repertoires were generated with immunoSEQ multiplex PCR, while TCRdb's copy carries only in-frame clones and drops some. The data show over 80,000 clones, with 70% to 90% seen just once and about 7.3% held by the top ten. This CDR3 is 15 amino acids long. Germline V gene data show CDR1 as SGHAT and CDR2 as FQNNGV. V shed 5 bases, J shed 7 bases, and the junction held 9 bases outside the gene matches. This sequence joins TRBV11-2 and TRBJ1-4; 8 nucleotides match TRBD1. The TCR sequence derives from a man between 65 and 85 years old with acute or convalescent COVID-19. Sequenced sample: peripheral blood. The CDR3 DNA is TGTGCCAGCAGCGCCTGGGACAGGTCGTCTGAAAAACTGTTTTTT. Translating it yields CASSAWDRSSEKLFF.